One sample yielded the 24 T cell receptor beta chains listed below, sequenced in a study of T cells after yellow fever vaccination. TCRdb used MiXCR to reprocess the 5' RACE reads, holding one entry per CDR3 protein. Among nearly 550,000 distinct CDR3 sequences listed, over 15% were seen once. The sequencing used PBMCs, collected 15 days after the yellow fever booster vaccination. These receptors were collected from a man aged 25-40 years who received the YFV17D yellow fever vaccine.

The chain uses TRBV28 and TRBJ2-1; tentatively, D is TRBD1 (7 bases). With 6 bases removed from V and 5 bases from J, the gap between germline ends came to 17 bases. Germline loops: CDR1 MDHEN, CDR2 SYDVKM. The CDR3 covers 15 residues. This CDR3 reads CASSPRGAGDNEQFF. Here the CDR3 DNA reads TGTGCCAGCAGCCCCAGGGGGGCCGGTGACAATGAGCAGTTCTTC.

This sequence joins TRBV20-1 and TRBJ2-7, with 10 bases identical to TRBD1. Germline V gives CDR1 DFQATT, CDR2 SNEGSKA (reference sequence). Unmatched junction bases numbered 15, after V lost 6 bases and J lost 4 bases. The CDR3 spans 16 residues. CDR3 protein: CSAQSTSGQGIYEQYF. The CDR3, as DNA: TGCAGTGCCCAATCCACTTCGGGACAGGGGATTTACGAGCAGTACTTC.

The rearrangement joins TRBV6-1 to TRBJ1-5; unclear D gene. Trimming took 5 bases from V and 2 from J, leaving 7 bases between them. The germline CDR1 and CDR2 sequences are MNHNS and SASEGT. CDR3 length: 13 amino acids. CDR3 residues: CASSPPGNQPQHF. DNA for the CDR3: TGTGCCAGCAGTCCCCCCGGCAATCAGCCCCAGCATTTT.

This clonotype was seen a handful of times. V usage is TRBV14 and J usage is TRBJ2-1; 10 bases agree with TRBD2. Trimming cost V 8 bases and J 4 bases; bases outside gene matches: 5. The CDR3 is 14 residues long. Germline V gene lookup returns CDR1 SGHDN and CDR2 FVKESK. The CDR3 sequence: CASSGLADYNEQFF. In DNA form, the CDR3 reads TGTGCCAGCTCTGGACTAGCGGATTACAATGAGCAGTTCTTC.

The chain is built from TRBV7-2 and TRBJ2-5; D is unclear. CDR3 size: 14 residues. Germline assignment: CDR1 SGHTA and CDR2 FQGNSA. The germline V and J ends were trimmed by 1 base and 0 bases, with 6 bases remaining between them. CDR3 in amino acids: CASSLVRDQETQYF. The DNA of the CDR3 is TGTGCCAGCAGCTTAGTAAGGGACCAAGAGACCCAGTACTTC.

V gene TRBV6-5 combines with J gene TRBJ2-5, with 8 bases lining up with TRBD2. The CDR3 is 16 residues long. The ends lost 4 bases at V and 1 base at J; junction bases unmatched: 8. CDR1 MNHEY and CDR2 SVGAGI come from the germline V gene. The CDR3 loop is CASSLSGGGAQETQYF. Written as DNA, the CDR3 is TGTGCCAGCAGTTTAAGCGGGGGAGGGGCCCAAGAGACCCAGTACTTC.

This clonotype was counted between two and nine times. The V gene is TRBV6-5, the J gene TRBJ2-2; D may correspond to TRBD1 or TRBD2 (5 bases each). Germline CDR1 MNHEY, CDR2 SVGAGI. Between the trimmed V and J ends, which lost 4 bases and 7 bases, there was a span of 7 bases. The CDR3 is made up of 12 amino acids. In DNA form, the CDR3 reads TGTGCCAGCAGTTCGAGGGGCGGGGAGCTGTTTTTT. Translating it yields CASSSRGGELFF.

This clonotype was recorded a few times. The rearrangement joins TRBV14 to TRBJ2-7; 9 bases agree with TRBD2. The CDR3 contains 16 residues. V was pared by 1 base and J by 8 bases, with 12 bases of the junction left unmatched. Germline values: CDR1 SGHDN, CDR2 FVKESK. CDR3 sequence: CASSQAEREVPWQQYF. For the CDR3, the DNA is TGTGCCAGCAGCCAAGCAGAGCGGGAGGTCCCCTGGCAGCAGTACTTC.

The rearrangement links TRBV12-3 or TRBV12-4 to TRBJ1-3; D is possibly TRBD1 (6 bases). The CDR3 is 15 residues long. V lost 7 bases and J lost 2, with 15 bases in between. CDR3 amino acids: CASTPRGLPGNTIYF. CDR3 nucleotides: TGTGCCAGCACTCCCCGGGGGCTGCCTGGAAACACCATATATTTT.

CDR3 bases: TGTGCCAGCAGCCTAAAGGGAGGTCAGCCCCAGCATTTT. Its protein is CASSLKGGQPQHF. The rearrangement links TRBV5-4 to TRBJ1-5; no clear D gene. This CDR3 spans 13 amino acids. The germline V and J ends were trimmed by 4 bases and 6 bases, with 11 bases remaining between them. The germline V gene encodes CDR1 SGHNT and CDR2 YYREEE (reference sequence).

This clonotype was detected many times. The chain joins TRBV29-1 to TRBJ2-7; a possible D gene is TRBD2 (6 bases). The germline CDR1 and CDR2 sequences are SQVTM and ANQGSEA. The CDR3 is 12 residues long. Trimming shortened V by 5 bases and J by 3 bases, and 11 bases separated the two germline ends. CDR3 region: CSVKGTFYEQYF. DNA of the CDR3: TGCAGCGTTAAGGGGACTTTCTACGAGCAGTACTTC.

This clonotype was recorded many times. The J gene is TRBJ2-2, the V gene TRBV15; 13 bases match TRBD2. CDR3 length: 17 residues. From germline, CDR1 is LNHNV and CDR2 YYDKDF (reference sequence). The V gene end was trimmed by 0 bases and the J gene end by 5 bases; junction bases not matched to a gene: 3. This chain's CDR3 is CATSRDLTSGRTGELFF. The CDR3 DNA is TGTGCCACCAGCAGAGATTTGACTAGCGGGAGGACCGGGGAGCTGTTTTTT.

This clonotype was picked up a small number of times. J is TRBJ2-1 and V is TRBV20-1; maybe TRBD2 (6 bases). From germline, CDR1 is DFQATT and CDR2 SNEGSKA (reference sequence). Trimming removed 5 bases from V and 3 bases from J, with 14 bases in between. There are 14 residues in the CDR3. CDR3 region: CSACSPGLYNEQFF. CDR3 nucleotide sequence: TGCAGTGCTTGCTCTCCGGGACTCTACAATGAGCAGTTCTTC.

This clonotype was counted a few times. The gene calls are TRBV5-1 and TRBJ2-1, with D hard to call. CDR1 is SGHRS and CDR2 is YFSETQ in the germline V gene. Trimming removed 2 bases at V and 9 bases at J, with 15 bases between. The CDR3 consists of 14 residues. CDR3 region: CASSFLAESSEQFF. Written as DNA, the CDR3 is TGCGCCAGCAGCTTCTTGGCGGAAAGCTCTGAGCAGTTCTTC.

In this sample, this clonotype turned up a few times. The rearrangement joins TRBV5-1 to TRBJ2-5, with 7 bases lining up with TRBD1. The germline V gene has CDR1 SGHRS and CDR2 YFSETQ. This CDR3 has 14 residues. The junction had 6 bases not matched to a gene; V was cut back by 4 bases and J by 3 bases. This CDR3 reads CASSHGTAEETQYF. CDR3 bases: TGCGCCAGCAGCCATGGGACAGCTGAAGAGACCCAGTACTTC.

The chain carries TRBV7-9 and TRBJ2-1, with 10 nucleotides matching TRBD2. Trimming at V came to 5 bases and at J to 9 bases, leaving 13 bases not matched to a gene. The germline gives CDR1 SEHNR, CDR2 FQNEAQ (reference sequence). The CDR3 extends over 16 amino acids. CDR3 loop: CASSPRAGGWKSEQFF. Written as DNA, the CDR3 is TGTGCCAGCAGCCCTCGAGCGGGAGGGTGGAAGAGTGAGCAGTTCTTC.

V is TRBV12-3 or TRBV12-4 and J is TRBJ1-3, with D unresolved. V lost 7 bases and J lost 2, with 15 bases in between. CDR3 length: 15 amino acids. In DNA, the CDR3 is TGTGCCAGCATGCCCAACCCGGGAACTGGAAACACCATATATTTT. It is translated as CASMPNPGTGNTIYF.

The V call is TRBV6-2 or TRBV6-3, the J call TRBJ2-7, with a tentative D call TRBD2 (5 bases). Germline CDR1 MNHEY, CDR2 SVGEGT. The CDR3 is 14 residues long. Trimming removed 2 bases from V and 2 bases from J, with 10 bases in between. The CDR3 loop reads CASSYLAPPYEQYF. As DNA, the CDR3 is TGTGCCAGCAGTTACCTAGCTCCTCCCTACGAGCAGTACTTC.

The rearrangement uses TRBV12-3 or TRBV12-4 and TRBJ1-1, with 7 bases identical to TRBD1. With 7 bases clipped from V and 8 bases from J, the junction kept 4 bases outside the gene matches. The CDR3 contains 11 residues. CDR3 DNA: TGTGCCAGCACCCCGGGACAGGAAGCTTTCTTT. It is translated as CASTPGQEAFF.

The rearrangement joins TRBV27 to TRBJ2-5, with 9 nucleotides matching TRBD1. Trimming took 1 base from V and 4 from J; bases not matched to a gene: 1. CDR1 and CDR2 from the germline V gene are MNHEY and SMNVEV (reference sequence). This CDR3 comprises 14 residues. The CDR3 reads CASSLYRGRETQYF. The DNA for the CDR3 is TGTGCCAGCAGTTTATACAGGGGGCGAGAGACCCAGTACTTC.

This clonotype was counted only a few times. CDR3 sequence reads: CASSLRGLGEKLFF. In nucleotides, the CDR3 is TGTGCCAGCAGCCTCAGGGGGCTGGGGGAAAAACTGTTTTTT. The chain employs TRBV11-2 and TRBJ1-4; 8 bases match TRBD1. This CDR3 comprises 14 residues. The V segment lost 5 bases and the J segment 8 bases; nucleotides outside the gene matches: 7. Per the germline V gene, CDR1 is SGHAT and CDR2 is FQNNGV.

This clonotype has more than one count but fewer than ten. The rearrangement joins TRBV28 to TRBJ1-4, with 8 bases fitting TRBD1. V trimming: 6 bases; J trimming: 7 bases; junction bases outside the gene matches: 13. Germline CDR1 reads MDHEN; CDR2 reads SYDVKM. This CDR3 contains 16 residues. CDR3 amino acids: CASRAIQGAPVEKLFF. For the CDR3, the DNA is TGTGCCAGCAGAGCTATTCAGGGGGCGCCGGTTGAAAAACTGTTTTTT.

This clonotype showed up just a few times. The chain is built from TRBV20-1 and TRBJ2-5; 8 positions match TRBD2. The CDR3 totals 13 residues. Trimming cost V 6 bases and J 4 bases; bases outside gene matches: 7. The germline V gene has CDR1 DFQATT and CDR2 SNEGSKA (reference sequence). The CDR3 nucleotides are TGCAGTGCACCGGGACTAGGAGGAGAGACCCAGTACTTC. Protein sequence: CSAPGLGGETQYF.

The V gene is TRBV5-4, the J gene TRBJ2-7; TRBD2 agrees at 10 bases. The CDR3 runs to 15 residues. CDR1 is SGHNT and CDR2 is YYREEE in the germline V gene (reference sequence). V lost 3 bases to trimming and J lost 0 bases; unmatched junction nucleotides: 3. Here the CDR3 DNA reads TGTGCCAGCAGCTCTGCTAGCGGGAGCTCCTACGAGCAGTACTTC. This encodes CASSSASGSSYEQYF. Full variable domain (missing parts from reference TRBV5-4 and TRBJ2-7): ETGVTQSPTHLIKTRGQQVTLRCSSQSGHNTVSWYQQALGQGPQFIFQYYREEENGRGNFPPRFSGLQFPNYSSELNVNALELDDSALYLCASSSASGSSYEQYFGPGTRLTVT.